This T cell receptor (beta chain) was sequenced during a study of cytomegalovirus exposure and HLA in healthy donors. Study-wide results and limits: Researchers reported that a few CMV-associated chains were confirmed in vitro as CMV antigen-specific.

On this clone: What it recognizes is unknown.

TCRdb keeps only in-frame clones here, not all; method: immunoSEQ multiplex PCR. The sample includes fewer than 90,000 clones, around 82% of them seen just once. CDR3 length: 15 amino acids. The junction had 1 base not matched to a gene; V was cut back by 0 bases and J by 1 base. The germline gives CDR1 SGHRS, CDR2 YFSETQ. Sequencing input: PBMCs. The chain couples TRBV5-1 to TRBJ2-5, with 9 bases matching TRBD2. The origin of this receptor is a woman under 30 in good health and CMV-seropositive. CDR3 loop: CASSLVAGAQETQYF. The CDR3 nucleotides are TGCGCCAGCAGCTTGGTAGCGGGGGCCCAAGAGACCCAGTACTTC.